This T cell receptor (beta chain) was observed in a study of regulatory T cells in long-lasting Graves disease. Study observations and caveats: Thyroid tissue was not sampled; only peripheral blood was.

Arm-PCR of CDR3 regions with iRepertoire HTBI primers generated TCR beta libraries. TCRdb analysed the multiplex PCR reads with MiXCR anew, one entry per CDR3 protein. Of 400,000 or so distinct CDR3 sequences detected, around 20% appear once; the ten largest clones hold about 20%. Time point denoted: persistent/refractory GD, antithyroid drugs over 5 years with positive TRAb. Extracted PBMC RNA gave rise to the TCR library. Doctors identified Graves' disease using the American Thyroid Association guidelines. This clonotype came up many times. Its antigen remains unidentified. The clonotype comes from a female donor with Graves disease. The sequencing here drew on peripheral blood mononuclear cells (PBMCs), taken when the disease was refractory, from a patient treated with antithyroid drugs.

CDR3 sequence (DNA): TGTGCCAGCAGCTTAGCGGAGGTCGGACTTATAGAGACCCAGTACTTC. Its translation: CASSLAEVGLIETQYF. The rearrangement joins TRBV7-6 to TRBJ2-5, with D possibly TRBD2 on 5 matching bases. The CDR3 is made up of 16 amino acids. V shed 0 bases and J shed 4 bases, with 15 bases lying between them. Germline V lookup: CDR1 SGHVS, CDR2 FNYEAQ.